The clone carrying this TCR beta chain was seen ten or more times. The data derive from a study of T cells in Graves' hyperthyroidism and ophthalmopathy. The CDR3 contains 13 residues. V lost 3 bases to trimming and J lost 4 bases, with 9 bases between them. RNA transcripts served as the template for amplifying TCR beta CDR3 regions. The TCR CDR3 first-round RT-PCR relied on the HTBI primer set. Via MiXCR, TCRdb re-called the multiplex PCR reads, giving one row per CDR3 protein. Here the sample spans some 500,000 distinct CDR3 sequences, around 22% being singletons. The material sequenced was blood. The V call is TRBV12-3 or TRBV12-4, the J call TRBJ1-2; D unresolved. The source is a woman under 40 with Graves' ophthalmopathy. The CDR3 sequence is CASSFPGLYGYTF. In DNA form, the CDR3 reads TGTGCCAGCAGTTTCCCCGGGCTCTATGGCTACACCTTC.